This is a list of T cell receptor beta chains from one sample in a study of response to subunit inactivated influenza vaccine. A single record per CDR3 protein comes from TCRdb applying MiXCR to the RT-PCR reads. The sample includes around 540,000 distinct CDR3 sequences, approximately 12% of them seen just once. This specimen consisted of PBMCs from blood, obtained on the day of vaccination. These receptors all come from a man aged 50 or older who received an inactivated influenza vaccine. Both conserved end residues are part of each CDR3. D genes are given only for firm matches. A clone size is listed for some rows: how often the clone was seen (once, few, many), or a class if it is expanded.

clone_size: .
d_call: TRBD1
cdr3_length: 15
j_call: TRBJ2-3
v_call: TRBV5-1
cdr3_nt: TGCGCCAGCAGCGAGGGACAGTTCCTCACAGATACGCAGTATTTT
cdr3_aa: CASSEGQFLTDTQYF

clone_size: few
d_call: .
cdr3_length: 16
j_call: TRBJ2-2
v_call: TRBV6-5
cdr3_nt: TGTGCCAGCAGGTACCGCCTTGGTCCTCCACCCGGGGAGCTGTTTTTT
cdr3_aa: CASRYRLGPPPGELFF

clone_size: few
d_call: .
cdr3_length: 15
j_call: TRBJ2-1
v_call: TRBV27
cdr3_nt: TGTGCCAGTAGGACTCCCTCTCGGTCCTACAATGAGCAGTTCTTC
cdr3_aa: CASRTPSRSYNEQFF

clone_size: .
d_call: .
cdr3_length: 14
j_call: TRBJ2-3
v_call: TRBV7-9
cdr3_nt: TGTGCCAGCAGCTCACCGCGAATCTGGGATACGCAGTATTTT
cdr3_aa: CASSSPRIWDTQYF

clone_size: many
d_call: TRBD2
cdr3_length: 15
j_call: TRBJ2-1
v_call: TRBV7-9
cdr3_nt: TGTGCCAGCAGCCCCTATAGCGGGCTCTACAATGAGCAGTTCTTC
cdr3_aa: CASSPYSGLYNEQFF

clone_size: .
d_call: .
cdr3_length: 18
j_call: TRBJ2-1
v_call: TRBV6-2/TRBV6-3
cdr3_nt: TGTGCCAGCAGTTACGTGCCCCCAGGGGCTAGCTCCTACAATGAGCAGTTCTTC
cdr3_aa: CASSYVPPGASSYNEQFF

clone_size: few
d_call: .
cdr3_length: 13
j_call: TRBJ2-5
v_call: TRBV7-6
cdr3_nt: TGTGCCAGCAGCACCTCCCCCCAAGAGACCCAGTACTTC
cdr3_aa: CASSTSPQETQYF

clone_size: .
d_call: .
cdr3_length: 17
j_call: TRBJ1-4
v_call: TRBV5-6
cdr3_nt: TGTGCCAGCAGCTCAACACCAATGGCCGGGGGCTATGAAAAACTGTTTTTT
cdr3_aa: CASSSTPMAGGYEKLFF

clone_size: .
d_call: .
cdr3_length: 13
j_call: TRBJ1-1
v_call: TRBV7-3
cdr3_nt: TGTGCCAGCAGCGCTCAGGGGAACACTGAAGCTTTCTTT
cdr3_aa: CASSAQGNTEAFF

clone_size: few
d_call: .
cdr3_length: 15
j_call: TRBJ2-1
v_call: TRBV7-6
cdr3_nt: TGTGCCAGCAGCTTAGCGGGACAGCGGGGGAATGAGCAGTTCTTC
cdr3_aa: CASSLAGQRGNEQFF

clone_size: .
d_call: .
cdr3_length: 15
j_call: TRBJ2-1
v_call: TRBV18
cdr3_nt: TGTGCCAGCTCACCGGGACGGAGCTCCTACAATGAGCATTTCTTC
cdr3_aa: CASSPGRSSYNEHFF

clone_size: few
d_call: TRBD1
cdr3_length: 14
j_call: TRBJ1-5
v_call: TRBV27
cdr3_nt: TGTGCCAGCAAGGTGGGACAGGGGAATCAGCCCCAGCATTTT
cdr3_aa: CASKVGQGNQPQHF

clone_size: few
d_call: .
cdr3_length: 13
j_call: TRBJ2-1
v_call: TRBV4-3
cdr3_nt: TGCGCCAGCAGCCTGAAAGGGATCGATGAGCAGTTCTTC
cdr3_aa: CASSLKGIDEQFF

clone_size: few
d_call: TRBD1
cdr3_length: 14
j_call: TRBJ1-1
v_call: TRBV7-2
cdr3_nt: TGTGCCAGCAGCTTGAGAGGAAGGGACAGCGGAGCTTTCTTT
cdr3_aa: CASSLRGRDSGAFF

clone_size: .
d_call: .
cdr3_length: 13
j_call: TRBJ1-2
v_call: TRBV7-2
cdr3_nt: TGTGCCAGCAGCTTAGGCATCTCCTATGGCTACACCTTC
cdr3_aa: CASSLGISYGYTF

clone_size: .
d_call: TRBD2
cdr3_length: 20
j_call: TRBJ2-2
v_call: TRBV4-2
cdr3_nt: TGTGCCAGCAGCCAAGAAATTCGGCTAGCGGGGGGTAAATACACCGGGGAGCTGTTTTTT
cdr3_aa: CASSQEIRLAGGKYTGELFF

clone_size: .
d_call: .
cdr3_length: 13
j_call: TRBJ1-2
v_call: TRBV25-1
cdr3_nt: TGTGCCAGCAGTCCAAACGAAGGCTATGGCTACACCTTC
cdr3_aa: CASSPNEGYGYTF

clone_size: many
d_call: .
cdr3_length: 15
j_call: TRBJ2-1
v_call: TRBV4-3
cdr3_nt: TGCGCCAGCAGCCAAGATCTGCTAATGGCCAGTGAGCAGTTCTTC
cdr3_aa: CASSQDLLMASEQFF

clone_size: .
d_call: TRBD1
cdr3_length: 18
j_call: TRBJ2-6
v_call: TRBV19
cdr3_nt: TGTGCCAGTAGTATTCGGACAGGAAGCAGCTCTGGGGCCAACGTCCTGACTTTC
cdr3_aa: CASSIRTGSSSGANVLTF

clone_size: .
d_call: TRBD1
cdr3_length: 14
j_call: TRBJ2-7
v_call: TRBV2
cdr3_nt: TGTGCCAGCAGCCGGGACAGGTGGGTCTACGAGCAGTACTTC
cdr3_aa: CASSRDRWVYEQYF

clone_size: few
d_call: .
cdr3_length: 13
j_call: TRBJ2-5
v_call: TRBV18
cdr3_nt: TGTGCCAGCTCACCACCGGGGGCTGAGACCCAGTACTTC
cdr3_aa: CASSPPGAETQYF

clone_size: few
d_call: .
cdr3_length: 14
j_call: TRBJ1-5
v_call: TRBV6-1
cdr3_nt: TGTGCCGCAGTGGACAGAGATAGCAATCAGCCCCAGCATTTT
cdr3_aa: CAAVDRDSNQPQHF

clone_size: few
d_call: TRBD2
cdr3_length: 19
j_call: TRBJ2-1
v_call: TRBV4-3
cdr3_nt: TGCGCCAGCAGCCAAAGGTTGGGAACTAGCGGGGCGACCTACAATGAGCAGTTCTTC
cdr3_aa: CASSQRLGTSGATYNEQFF

clone_size: .
d_call: .
cdr3_length: 14
j_call: TRBJ2-5
v_call: TRBV6-5
cdr3_nt: TGTGCCAGCAGTTACTCTGACTACCCACCACCCCAGTACTTC
cdr3_aa: CASSYSDYPPPQYF

clone_size: few
d_call: .
cdr3_length: 11
j_call: TRBJ2-1
v_call: TRBV20-1
cdr3_nt: TGCAGTGCTAGAGATCCGCCGCCTGGGGTCTTC
cdr3_aa: CSARDPPPGVF

clone_size: few
d_call: TRBD1
cdr3_length: 13
j_call: TRBJ2-7
v_call: TRBV3-1
cdr3_nt: TGTGCCAGCGGCTACACAGACAGGGGCGAGCAGTACTTC
cdr3_aa: CASGYTDRGEQYF

clone_size: .
d_call: .
cdr3_length: 13
j_call: TRBJ1-6
v_call: TRBV25-1
cdr3_nt: TGTGCCAGCAGTGAGATTCGGGTTTCACCCCTCCACTTT
cdr3_aa: CASSEIRVSPLHF

clone_size: few
d_call: .
cdr3_length: 10
j_call: TRBJ2-5
v_call: TRBV29-1
cdr3_nt: TGCAGCGTTGAAGAGTCGACAACTTACTTC
cdr3_aa: CSVEESTTYF

clone_size: few
d_call: TRBD2
cdr3_length: 18
j_call: TRBJ2-5
v_call: TRBV11-2
cdr3_nt: TGTGCCAGCAGCATCGGACTAGCGGCTTCCTCCCCGCGGGAGACCCAGTACTTC
cdr3_aa: CASSIGLAASSPRETQYF

clone_size: few
d_call: TRBD2
cdr3_length: 14
j_call: TRBJ2-7
v_call: TRBV20-1
cdr3_nt: TGCAGTGCTGGGACTAGCGGAGGGTTCTACGAGCAGTACTTC
cdr3_aa: CSAGTSGGFYEQYF

clone_size: few
d_call: .
cdr3_length: 17
j_call: TRBJ2-6
v_call: TRBV15
cdr3_nt: TGTGCCACCAGCAGAGGACGGCTTAGCTCTGGGGCCAACGTCCTGACTTTC
cdr3_aa: CATSRGRLSSGANVLTF

clone_size: few
d_call: .
cdr3_length: 17
j_call: TRBJ2-7
v_call: TRBV11-2
cdr3_nt: TGTGCCAGCAGCTTGGAGTACGGGGGCCCGAGCTCCTACGAGCAGTACTTC
cdr3_aa: CASSLEYGGPSSYEQYF

clone_size: .
d_call: .
cdr3_length: 14
j_call: TRBJ1-1
v_call: TRBV5-1
cdr3_nt: TGCGCCAGCAGCTTGGGAGACAGTTACACTGAAGCTTTCTTT
cdr3_aa: CASSLGDSYTEAFF

clone_size: .
d_call: TRBD2
cdr3_length: 16
j_call: TRBJ2-1
v_call: TRBV2
cdr3_nt: TGTGCCAGCAGACGACTAGCGGGGGGGCGAGGCAATGAGCAGTTCTTC
cdr3_aa: CASRRLAGGRGNEQFF

clone_size: many
d_call: .
cdr3_length: 13
j_call: TRBJ1-2
v_call: TRBV12-3/TRBV12-4
cdr3_nt: TGTGCCAGCAGCTTCACAGGAATCTATGGCTACACCTTC
cdr3_aa: CASSFTGIYGYTF

clone_size: many
d_call: .
cdr3_length: 17
j_call: TRBJ1-1
v_call: TRBV10-3
cdr3_nt: TGTGCCATCAGTGAGTCGGCGGACCGCCGGTTGAACACTGAAGCTTTCTTT
cdr3_aa: CAISESADRRLNTEAFF

clone_size: few
d_call: .
cdr3_length: 13
j_call: TRBJ2-4
v_call: TRBV11-2
cdr3_nt: TGTGCCAGCAGCTCGATAGCCAAAAACATTCAGTACTTC
cdr3_aa: CASSSIAKNIQYF

clone_size: few
d_call: .
cdr3_length: 15
j_call: TRBJ2-6
v_call: TRBV12-3/TRBV12-4
cdr3_nt: TGTGCCAGCAGTCCGACAGTAACTGGGGCCAACGTCCTGACTTTC
cdr3_aa: CASSPTVTGANVLTF

clone_size: many
d_call: .
cdr3_length: 10
j_call: TRBJ1-2
v_call: TRBV29-1
cdr3_nt: TGCAGCGTTGATTCAGGCGCGCTGAACTTC
cdr3_aa: CSVDSGALNF

clone_size: .
d_call: TRBD2
cdr3_length: 17
j_call: TRBJ2-1
v_call: TRBV20-1
cdr3_nt: TGCAGTGCTAGAGGACTAGCGGGGTCGGGGGGATTTTATGAGCAGTTCTTC
cdr3_aa: CSARGLAGSGGFYEQFF

clone_size: few
d_call: .
cdr3_length: 14
j_call: TRBJ2-5
v_call: TRBV21-1
cdr3_nt: TGTGCCGGACGACGAGGACCCACTCAAGAGACCCAGTACTTC
cdr3_aa: CAGRRGPTQETQYF

clone_size: .
d_call: .
cdr3_length: 11
j_call: TRBJ1-2
v_call: TRBV12-3/TRBV12-4
cdr3_nt: TGTGCCAGCAGTTCGTTGGTTGGCTACACCTTC
cdr3_aa: CASSSLVGYTF